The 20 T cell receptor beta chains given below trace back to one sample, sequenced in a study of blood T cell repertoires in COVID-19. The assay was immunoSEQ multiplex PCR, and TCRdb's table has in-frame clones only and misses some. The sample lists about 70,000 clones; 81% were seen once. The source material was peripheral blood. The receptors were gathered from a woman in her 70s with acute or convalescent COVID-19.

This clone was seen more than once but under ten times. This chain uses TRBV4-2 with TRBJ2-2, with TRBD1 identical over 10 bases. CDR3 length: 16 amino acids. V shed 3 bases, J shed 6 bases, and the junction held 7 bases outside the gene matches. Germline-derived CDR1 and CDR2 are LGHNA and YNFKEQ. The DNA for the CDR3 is TGTGCCAGCAGCCAGGAGACAGGGGGCGCTTCCGGGGAGCTGTTTTTT. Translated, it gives CASSQETGGASGELFF.

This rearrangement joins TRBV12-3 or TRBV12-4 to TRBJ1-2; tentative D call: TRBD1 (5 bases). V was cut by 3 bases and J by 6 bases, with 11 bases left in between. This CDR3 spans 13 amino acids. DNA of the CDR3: TGTGCCAGCAGTTTTTCGGGGGTTGATGGCTACACCTTC. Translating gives CASSFSGVDGYTF.

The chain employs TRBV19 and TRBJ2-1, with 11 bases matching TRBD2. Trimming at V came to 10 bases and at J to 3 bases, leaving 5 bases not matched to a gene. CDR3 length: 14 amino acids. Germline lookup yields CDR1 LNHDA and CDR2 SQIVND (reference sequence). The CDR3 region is CATQLAGDYNEQFF. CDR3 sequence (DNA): TGTGCCACTCAACTAGCGGGAGACTACAATGAGCAGTTCTTC.

The DNA for the CDR3 is TGTGCCAGTAAGGTCGACAGGGGAGGCAATCAGCCCCAGCATTTT. Translation gives CASKVDRGGNQPQHF. This sequence joins TRBV19 and TRBJ1-5; 8 positions agree with TRBD1. Germline values: CDR1 LNHDA, CDR2 SQIVND (reference sequence). The trim removed 7 bases at V and 2 bases at J, leaving 7 bases unmatched. The CDR3 has 15 amino acids.

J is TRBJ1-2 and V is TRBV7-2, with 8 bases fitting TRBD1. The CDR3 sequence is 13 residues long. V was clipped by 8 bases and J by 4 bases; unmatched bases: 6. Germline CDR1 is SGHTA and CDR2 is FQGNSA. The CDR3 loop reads CASPRQGIYGYTF. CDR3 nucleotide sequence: TGTGCCAGCCCTAGACAGGGGATCTATGGCTACACCTTC.

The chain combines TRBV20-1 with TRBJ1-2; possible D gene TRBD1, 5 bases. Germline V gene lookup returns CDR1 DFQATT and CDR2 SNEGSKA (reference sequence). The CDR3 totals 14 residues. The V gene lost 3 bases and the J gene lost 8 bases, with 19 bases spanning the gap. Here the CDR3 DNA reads TGCAGTGCTAGTGGGACTTATCAACTCGGGGGCTACACCTTC. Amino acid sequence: CSASGTYQLGGYTF.

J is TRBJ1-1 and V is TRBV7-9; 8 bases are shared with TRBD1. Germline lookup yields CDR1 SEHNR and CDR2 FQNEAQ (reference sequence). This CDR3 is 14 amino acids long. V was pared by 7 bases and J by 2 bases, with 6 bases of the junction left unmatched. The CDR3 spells CASIQDRVNTEAFF. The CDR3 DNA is TGTGCCAGCATCCAGGACAGGGTTAACACTGAAGCTTTCTTT.

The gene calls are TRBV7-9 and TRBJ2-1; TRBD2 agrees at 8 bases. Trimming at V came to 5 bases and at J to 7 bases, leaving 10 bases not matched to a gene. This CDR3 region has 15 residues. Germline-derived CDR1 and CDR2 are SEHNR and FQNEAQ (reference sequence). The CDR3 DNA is TGTGCCAGCAGCATGGGGAGCGGGAGATTGAATGAGCAGTTCTTC. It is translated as CASSMGSGRLNEQFF.

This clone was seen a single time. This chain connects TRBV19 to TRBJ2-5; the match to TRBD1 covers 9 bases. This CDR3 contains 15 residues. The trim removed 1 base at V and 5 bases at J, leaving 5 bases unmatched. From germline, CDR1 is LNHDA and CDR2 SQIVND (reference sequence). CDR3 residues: CASSIGTGGGETQYF. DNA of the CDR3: TGTGCCAGTAGTATAGGAACAGGGGGCGGGGAGACCCAGTACTTC.

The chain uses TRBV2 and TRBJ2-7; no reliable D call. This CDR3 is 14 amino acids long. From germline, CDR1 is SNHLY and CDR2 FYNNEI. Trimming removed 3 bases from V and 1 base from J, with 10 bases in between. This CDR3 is CASSDPGLSYEQYF. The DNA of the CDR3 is TGTGCCAGCAGTGATCCCGGTTTATCCTACGAGCAGTACTTC.

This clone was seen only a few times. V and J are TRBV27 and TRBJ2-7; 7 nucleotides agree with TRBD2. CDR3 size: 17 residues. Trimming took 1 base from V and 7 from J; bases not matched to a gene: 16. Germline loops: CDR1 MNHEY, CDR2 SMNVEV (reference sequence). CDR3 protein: CASSLYQPDILGREQYF. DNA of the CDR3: TGTGCCAGCAGTTTATATCAGCCGGACATCCTCGGGAGGGAGCAGTACTTC.

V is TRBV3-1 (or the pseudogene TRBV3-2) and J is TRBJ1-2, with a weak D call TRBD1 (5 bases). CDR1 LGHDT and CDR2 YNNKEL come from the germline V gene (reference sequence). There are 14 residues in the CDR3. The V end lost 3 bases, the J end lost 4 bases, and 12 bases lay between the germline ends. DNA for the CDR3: TGTGCCAGCAGCCATGGGAGGGGAGCCTATGGCTACACCTTC. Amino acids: CASSHGRGAYGYTF.

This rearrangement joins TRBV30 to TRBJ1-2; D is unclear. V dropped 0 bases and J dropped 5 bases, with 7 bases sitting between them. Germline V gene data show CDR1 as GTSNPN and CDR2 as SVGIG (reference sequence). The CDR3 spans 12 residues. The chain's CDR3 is CAWSVTAYGYTF. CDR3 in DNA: TGTGCCTGGAGTGTTACAGCATATGGCTACACCTTC.

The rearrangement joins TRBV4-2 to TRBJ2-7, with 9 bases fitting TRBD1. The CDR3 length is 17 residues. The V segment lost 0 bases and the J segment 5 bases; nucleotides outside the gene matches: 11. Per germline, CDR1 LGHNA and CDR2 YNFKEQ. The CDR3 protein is CASSQDPLGQGDHEQYF. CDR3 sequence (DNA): TGTGCCAGCAGCCAAGACCCCTTGGGACAGGGTGACCACGAGCAGTACTTC.

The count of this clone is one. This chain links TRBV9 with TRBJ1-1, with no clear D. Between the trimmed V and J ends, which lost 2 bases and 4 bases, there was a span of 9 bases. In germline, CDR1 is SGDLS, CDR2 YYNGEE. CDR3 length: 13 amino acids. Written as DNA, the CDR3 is TGTGCCAGCAGCGTTCGAGGCGGCACTGAAGCTTTCTTT. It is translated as CASSVRGGTEAFF. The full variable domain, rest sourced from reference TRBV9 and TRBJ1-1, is DSGVTQTPKHLITATGQRVTLRCSPRSGDLSVYWYQQSLDQGLQFLIQYYNGEERAKGNILERFSAQQFPDLHSELNLSSLELGDSALYFCASSVRGGTEAFFGQGTRLTVV.

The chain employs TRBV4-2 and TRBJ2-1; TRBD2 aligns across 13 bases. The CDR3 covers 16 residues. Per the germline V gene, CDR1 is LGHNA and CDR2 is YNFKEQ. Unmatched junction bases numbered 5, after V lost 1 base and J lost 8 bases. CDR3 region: CASSQAPGLAGDEQFF. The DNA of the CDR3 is TGTGCCAGCAGCCAAGCCCCAGGACTAGCGGGGGATGAGCAGTTCTTC.

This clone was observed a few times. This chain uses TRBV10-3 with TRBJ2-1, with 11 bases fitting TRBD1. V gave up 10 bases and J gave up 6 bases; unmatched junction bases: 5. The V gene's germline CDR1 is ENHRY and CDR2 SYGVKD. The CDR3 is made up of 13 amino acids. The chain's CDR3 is CATSGQGGNEQFF. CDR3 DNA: TGTGCCACCTCGGGACAGGGGGGCAATGAGCAGTTCTTC.

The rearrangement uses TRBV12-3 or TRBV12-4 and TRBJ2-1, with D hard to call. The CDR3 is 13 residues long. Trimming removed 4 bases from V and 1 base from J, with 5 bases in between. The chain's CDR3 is CASSSPSYNEQFF. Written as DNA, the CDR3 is TGTGCCAGCAGTTCCCCGTCCTACAATGAGCAGTTCTTC.

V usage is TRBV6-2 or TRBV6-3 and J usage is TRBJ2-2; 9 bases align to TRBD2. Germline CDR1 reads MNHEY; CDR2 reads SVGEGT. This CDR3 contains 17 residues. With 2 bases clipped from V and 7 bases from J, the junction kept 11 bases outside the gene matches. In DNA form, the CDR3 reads TGTGCCAGCAGTTACCAGGGCGGGAGGGCCCTCGTCGGGGAGCTGTTTTTT. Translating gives CASSYQGGRALVGELFF.

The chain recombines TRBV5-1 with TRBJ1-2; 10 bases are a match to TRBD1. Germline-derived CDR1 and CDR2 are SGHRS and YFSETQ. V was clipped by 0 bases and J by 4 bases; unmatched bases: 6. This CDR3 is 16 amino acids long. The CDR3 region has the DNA TGCGCCAGCAGCTTGGGACAGGGGGCGCGAGGCTATGGCTACACCTTC. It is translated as CASSLGQGARGYGYTF.